This T cell receptor (beta chain) was recorded in a study of shared clonotypes between healthy human individuals. Study-wide results and caveats: What rarefaction showed was incomplete sorted-subset sequencing despite large depth. Clonotype sharing among donors was thought likely to change with sequencing depth. Represented diversity, genetic and exposure-history alike, was limited by few donors.

Libraries were prepared by immunoSEQ multiplex PCR; TCRdb keeps only in-frame clonotypes and omits some of them. The sample comprises 1,400,000 or so clones, 97% to 99% of which are singletons, and about 0.34% rests with the top ten. V was clipped by 2 bases and J by 1 base, with 12 bases between them. Germline lookup yields CDR1 SGHRS and CDR2 YFSETQ. CDR3 length: 15 residues. Comment on this clone: Its target is unknown.

The source is a young man in good health. Material: naive CD4+ T cells sorted from blood. Subset noted: CD45RA+ positively selected. This rearrangement joins TRBV5-1 to TRBJ1-1; no clear D gene. CDR3 loop: CASSLISRWNTEAFF. The CDR3 bases are TGCGCCAGCAGCTTAATTTCAAGGTGGAACACTGAAGCTTTCTTT. The full variable domain, with the rest looked up from reference TRBV5-1 and TRBJ1-1, is KAGVTQTPRYLIKTRGQQVTLSCSPISGHRSVSWYQQTPGQGLQFLFEYFSETQRNKGNFPGRFSGRQFSNSRSEMNVSTLELGDSALYLCASSLISRWNTEAFFGQGTRLTVV.